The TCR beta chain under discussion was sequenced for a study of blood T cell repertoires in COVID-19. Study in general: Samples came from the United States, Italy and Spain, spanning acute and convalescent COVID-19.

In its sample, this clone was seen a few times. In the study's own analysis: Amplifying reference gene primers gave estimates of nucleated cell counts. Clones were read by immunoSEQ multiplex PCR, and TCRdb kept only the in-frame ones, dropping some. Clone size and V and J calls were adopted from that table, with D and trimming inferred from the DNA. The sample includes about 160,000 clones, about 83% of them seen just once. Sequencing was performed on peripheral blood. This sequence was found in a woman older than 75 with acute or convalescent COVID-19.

As DNA, the CDR3 is TGTGCCAGCAGCCAAGGACAGGGGCCTAATGAAAAACTGTTTTTT. This gives the protein CASSQGQGPNEKLFF. The chain carries TRBV7-9 and TRBJ1-4, with 9 bases aligning to TRBD1. The CDR3 extends over 15 amino acids. J was trimmed by 3 bases and V by 5 bases; bases with no gene match: 4. Per the germline V gene, CDR1 is SEHNR and CDR2 is FQNEAQ (reference sequence).